This TCR beta chain emerged from a study of vaccination and CD4 T cells after COVID-19. Study at large: The cells were exposed to overlapping spike peptides originating from SARS-CoV-2, HCoV-NL63, HCoV-OC43 and HCoV-229E for stimulation.

Treatment indicated: approximately nine-day PBMC culture with coronavirus spike peptide pools or control peptides (ViraFEST assay). From the unexposed donor, CD4+ T cells were collected ahead of the COVID-19 pandemic (2011-2018). The CDR3 has 15 amino acids. CDR1 ENHRY and CDR2 SYGVKD come from the germline V gene. V was clipped by 10 bases and J by 5 bases; unmatched bases: 13. As for this clonotype: What it binds is not known.

The Oncomine TCR Beta short-read assay was applied to DNA of cultured CD4+ T cells. TCRdb analysed the PCR reads with MiXCR anew, one entry per CDR3 protein. The repertoire holds approximately 6,600 distinct CDR3 sequences, with 45% to 55% as singletons. Input material: CD4+ T cells from blood, cultured in vitro. The chain is built from TRBV10-3 and TRBJ1-1; 10 bases are shared with TRBD1. The receptor was isolated from a human donor in good health. For the CDR3, the DNA is TGTGCCAGCAGAATAATTCCGGGACAGGGGACTGAAGCTTTCTTT. It specifies CASRIIPGQGTEAFF.